These 6 T cell receptor beta chains share one sample of origin, sequenced in a study of T cell clonality in common variable immunodeficiency. Study results and caveats: Reportedly, TCR beta sequences from common variable immunodeficiency showed fewer deletions and N-nucleotide insertions.

The table came from immunoSEQ multiplex PCR; TCRdb's copy has only in-frame clones and leaves some out. The table lists tens of thousands of clones, with no singletons. The antigens of these receptors remain unknown. The sample taken for sequencing was peripheral blood mononuclear cells. The source of these receptors is a human donor with common variable immunodeficiency.

This clone was seen at least ten times. The read gets to within 3 residues of the CDR3 end, and the germline J gene fills in the rest. The genes are TRBV28 and TRBJ2-7, with 7 positions matching TRBD1. With V trimmed by 7 bases and J by 0 bases, 9 bases remained unmatched. The CDR3 has 15 residues. CDR1 is MDHEN, CDR2 SYDVKM, per germline. Partial CDR3 DNA: TGTGCCAGCACCCAGGGGACAGTCAGCTCCTACGAG. Translating gives CASTQGTVSSYE. The whole CDR3 sequence is CASTQGTVSSYEQYF.

This clone was counted at least ten times. The read falls 3 residues short of the CDR3 end, and the missing part is taken from the germline J gene. The rearrangement links TRBV20-1 to TRBJ2-5; TRBD1 matches at 7 bases. Looked up from germline, CDR1 is DFQATT and CDR2 is SNEGSKA (reference sequence). Unmatched junction bases numbered 10, after V lost 5 bases and J lost 7 bases. The CDR3 totals 13 residues. The CDR3 reads CSAATGSWGTQYF. Incomplete CDR3 DNA: TGCAGTGCTGCGACAGGGTCTTGGGGGACC.

This clone was counted many times. The CDR3 extends 3 residues past the end of the read, so its final part is completed from the germline J gene. The chain employs TRBV12-3 or TRBV12-4 and TRBJ2-2; TRBD1 matches 9 bases. The CDR3 covers 16 residues. J lost 4 bases, V lost 3 bases, and 6 bases had no gene match. The CDR3 spells CASSLRTGASTGELFF. The CDR3 bases that were read are TGTGCCAGCAGTTTGAGGACAGGGGCCTCCACCGGGGAG.

This clone has at least ten counts. The read halts 3 residues ahead of the CDR3 end, with the missing end drawn from the germline J gene. The chain couples TRBV20-1 to TRBJ2-3, with 8 bases matching TRBD2. The CDR3 is 14 residues long. The germline gives CDR1 DFQATT, CDR2 SNEGSKA (reference sequence). The CDR3 sequence is CSARDYGAGETQYF. Incomplete CDR3 DNA: TGCAGTGCTAGAGATTATGGAGCGGGGGAGACG.

This clone was picked up many times. The CDR3 is cut off 3 residues early in the read; its end comes from the germline J gene. V usage is TRBV28 and J usage is TRBJ1-5; possibly TRBD1 for D (6 bases). V was trimmed by 7 bases and J by 7 bases, leaving 20 bases between them. This CDR3 is 15 amino acids long. Germline values: CDR1 MDHEN, CDR2 SYDVKM. The CDR3 is CASNKGRAGEQPQHF. The DNA read from the CDR3 is TGTGCCAGCAATAAGGGGCGGGCAGGGGAACAGCCC.

This clone was recorded at least ten times. The CDR3 is cut off 3 residues early in the read; its end comes from the germline J gene. The chain recombines TRBV10-3 with TRBJ1-4; D is undetermined. V lost 4 bases to trimming and J lost 3 bases, with 3 bases between them. Per germline, CDR1 ENHRY and CDR2 SYGVKD. CDR3 size: 12 residues. CDR3 residues: CAISAANEKLFF. CDR3 bases read: TGTGCCATCAGTGCAGCTAATGAAAAA.